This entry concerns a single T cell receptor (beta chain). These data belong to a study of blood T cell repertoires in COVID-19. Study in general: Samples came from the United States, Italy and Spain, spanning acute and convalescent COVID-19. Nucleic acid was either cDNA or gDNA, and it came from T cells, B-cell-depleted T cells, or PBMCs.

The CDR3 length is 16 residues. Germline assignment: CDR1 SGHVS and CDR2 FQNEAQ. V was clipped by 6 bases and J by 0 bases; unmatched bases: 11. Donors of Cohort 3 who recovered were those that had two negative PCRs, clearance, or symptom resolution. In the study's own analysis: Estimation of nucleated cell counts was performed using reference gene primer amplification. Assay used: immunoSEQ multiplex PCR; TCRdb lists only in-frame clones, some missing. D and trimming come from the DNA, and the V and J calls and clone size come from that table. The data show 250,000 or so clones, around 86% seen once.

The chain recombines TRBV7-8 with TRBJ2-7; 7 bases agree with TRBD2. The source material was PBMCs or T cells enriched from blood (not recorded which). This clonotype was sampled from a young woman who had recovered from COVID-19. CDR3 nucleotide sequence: TGTGCCAGCAGACCTGGAACGCGGGGGAGCTCCTACGAGCAGTACTTC. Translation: CASRPGTRGSSYEQYF.